This is a list of T cell receptor beta chains from one sample in a study of Graves' ophthalmopathy and Graves' hyperthyroidism. Each CDR3 protein is one row after TCRdb ran MiXCR on the multiplex PCR reads. The sample holds hundreds of thousands of distinct CDR3 sequences, just over 40% seen once. The sample comprised peripheral blood. These receptor sequences come from an adult man with Graves' ophthalmopathy. Each CDR3 is given with its conserved first and last residue. D genes are given only for firm matches. Only some rows state a clone size, as once, few, many or a class for expanded clones.

clone_size: .
d_call: .
v_call: TRBV7-2
j_call: TRBJ2-7
cdr3_aa: CASSPRLGSGASYEQYF
cdr3_nt: TGTGCCAGCAGCCCCCGGTTAGGGTCAGGGGCCTCCTACGAGCAGTACTTC

clone_size: .
d_call: TRBD2
v_call: TRBV20-1
j_call: TRBJ2-7
cdr3_aa: CSARKTSGGIYEQYF
cdr3_nt: TGCAGTGCTAGGAAGACTAGCGGGGGGATCTACGAGCAGTACTTC

clone_size: .
d_call: .
v_call: TRBV12-3/TRBV12-4
j_call: TRBJ2-7
cdr3_aa: CASSQLGLPPYEQYF
cdr3_nt: TGTGCCAGCAGTCAACTGGGACTCCCTCCCTACGAGCAGTACTTC

clone_size: few
d_call: TRBD1
v_call: TRBV4-2
j_call: TRBJ1-4
cdr3_aa: CASSAGTATNEKLFF
cdr3_nt: TGTGCCAGCAGTGCGGGGACAGCAACTAATGAAAAACTGTTTTTT

clone_size: many
d_call: .
v_call: TRBV4-3
j_call: TRBJ2-7
cdr3_aa: CASSLHQGSRSYEQYF
cdr3_nt: TGCGCCAGCAGCCTCCACCAGGGGAGCCGGTCCTACGAGCAGTACTTC

clone_size: many
d_call: .
v_call: TRBV7-2
j_call: TRBJ1-3
cdr3_aa: CASSVTAGWNSGNTIYF
cdr3_nt: TGTGCCAGCAGCGTAACGGCGGGTTGGAACAGTGGAAACACCATATATTTT

clone_size: .
d_call: .
v_call: TRBV9
j_call: TRBJ2-7
cdr3_aa: CASSVMGGDRPSEQYF
cdr3_nt: TGTGCCAGCAGCGTAATGGGGGGGGACAGGCCTTCCGAGCAGTACTTC

clone_size: many
d_call: .
v_call: TRBV14
j_call: TRBJ2-2
cdr3_aa: CASSISNTGELFF
cdr3_nt: TGTGCCAGCAGCATAAGTAACACCGGGGAGCTGTTTTTT

clone_size: .
d_call: .
v_call: TRBV7-9
j_call: TRBJ1-1
cdr3_aa: CASSFGGPGVRAFF
cdr3_nt: TGTGCCAGCAGCTTTGGTGGGCCGGGAGTCAGAGCTTTCTTT

clone_size: .
d_call: TRBD1
v_call: TRBV12-3/TRBV12-4
j_call: TRBJ1-3
cdr3_aa: CASSLGRGSSGNTIYF
cdr3_nt: TGTGCCAGCAGTTTAGGCAGGGGGAGCTCTGGAAACACCATATATTTT

clone_size: .
d_call: .
v_call: TRBV10-3
j_call: TRBJ2-7
cdr3_aa: CAISGVGVFVYEQYF
cdr3_nt: TGTGCCATCAGTGGAGTAGGGGTCTTTGTCTACGAGCAGTACTTC

clone_size: many
d_call: .
v_call: TRBV5-1
j_call: TRBJ2-7
cdr3_aa: CASSLRADFLYEQYF
cdr3_nt: TGCGCCAGCAGCTTGAGGGCAGACTTCCTCTACGAGCAGTACTTC

clone_size: .
d_call: TRBD2
v_call: TRBV7-2
j_call: TRBJ2-5
cdr3_aa: CASSQMTGGETQYF
cdr3_nt: TGTGCCAGCAGCCAGATGACGGGGGGGGAGACCCAGTACTTC

clone_size: .
d_call: .
v_call: TRBV7-9
j_call: TRBJ2-5
cdr3_aa: CASDPVGREETQYF
cdr3_nt: TGCGCCAGTGATCCGGTGGGACGGGAGGAGACCCAGTACTTC

clone_size: many
d_call: .
v_call: TRBV5-8
j_call: TRBJ1-1
cdr3_aa: CASSFKERTEAFF
cdr3_nt: TGTGCCAGCAGCTTCAAGGAACGCACTGAAGCTTTCTTT

clone_size: few
d_call: .
v_call: TRBV9
j_call: TRBJ2-7
cdr3_aa: CASSVASADYEQYF
cdr3_nt: TGTGCCAGCAGCGTAGCTTCTGCAGACTACGAGCAGTACTTC

clone_size: .
d_call: .
v_call: TRBV29-1
j_call: TRBJ1-2
cdr3_aa: CSVKQGFYGYTF
cdr3_nt: TGCAGCGTCAAACAGGGCTTCTATGGCTACACCTTC

clone_size: .
d_call: .
v_call: TRBV4-2
j_call: TRBJ1-3
cdr3_aa: CASSQVMINPGNTIYF
cdr3_nt: TGTGCCAGCAGCCAAGTAATGATCAACCCTGGAAACACCATATATTTT

clone_size: many
d_call: .
v_call: TRBV2
j_call: TRBJ1-1
cdr3_aa: CASSETLFTEAFF
cdr3_nt: TGTGCCAGCAGTGAGACATTATTCACTGAAGCTTTCTTT

clone_size: .
d_call: .
v_call: TRBV7-9
j_call: TRBJ1-1
cdr3_aa: CACQQGMPNTEAFF
cdr3_nt: TGTGCCTGTCAACAGGGAATGCCGAACACTGAAGCTTTCTTT

clone_size: many
d_call: .
v_call: TRBV11-2
j_call: TRBJ2-5
cdr3_aa: CASSLGRIQETQYF
cdr3_nt: TGTGCCAGCAGCTTAGGCAGAATCCAAGAGACCCAGTACTTC

clone_size: .
d_call: .
v_call: TRBV25-1
j_call: TRBJ1-4
cdr3_aa: CASSDPLSANEKLFF
cdr3_nt: TGTGCCAGCAGTGACCCCTTGTCGGCGAATGAAAAACTGTTTTTT

clone_size: few
d_call: .
v_call: TRBV6-4
j_call: TRBJ2-2
cdr3_aa: CASSDSLEGGELFF
cdr3_nt: TGTGCCAGCAGTGACTCACTTGAAGGCGGGGAGCTGTTTTTT